Listed here are 13 T cell receptor beta chains from one sample, sequenced in a study of blood T cell repertoires in COVID-19. The assay was immunoSEQ multiplex PCR, and TCRdb's table has in-frame clones only and misses some. The sample lists 97,000 or so clones, around nine tenths occurring once. Sequencing used peripheral blood. The origin of the receptors is a man aged 45-65 years with active COVID-19.

The J gene is TRBJ2-5, the V gene TRBV9; D possibly corresponds to TRBD1 (6 bases). The CDR3 is 13 residues long. CDR1 and CDR2 (germline): SGDLS, YYNGEE. V lost 0 bases to trimming and J lost 9 bases, with 12 bases between them. The CDR3: CASSVVTGSPQYF. The CDR3 bases are TGTGCCAGCAGCGTAGTAACAGGGAGTCCCCAGTACTTC.

This clone appeared once. The rearrangement joins TRBV15 to TRBJ1-3; D gene ambiguous. The V and J ends lost 0 bases and 4 bases respectively, with 7 bases between them. The CDR3 sequence is 14 residues long. CDR1 LNHNV and CDR2 YYDKDF come from the germline V gene (reference sequence). The CDR3 coding sequence is TGTGCCACCAGCAGAGAGCAGAGGGGAAACACCATATATTTT. Residues: CATSREQRGNTIYF.

The chain combines TRBV4-2 with TRBJ2-1, with 7 bases lining up with TRBD2. CDR1 and CDR2 from the germline V gene are LGHNA and YNFKEQ. The CDR3 has 18 residues. Losses at the gene ends were 1 base for V and 4 bases for J; bases not matched to a gene: 13. The CDR3 sequence is CASSQVSSGLAGYNEQFF. In nucleotides, the CDR3 is TGTGCCAGCAGCCAAGTTTCATCCGGGTTAGCGGGTTACAATGAGCAGTTCTTC.

This clone was detected a few times. The J gene is TRBJ2-7, the V gene TRBV2; 7 nucleotides match TRBD1. Germline V CDR1 and CDR2: SNHLY, FYNNEI. With V trimmed by 7 bases and J by 0 bases, 6 bases remained unmatched. The CDR3 sequence is 14 residues long. The DNA for the CDR3 is TGTGCCAGCAATCCGGACAGGAGCTCCTACGAGCAGTACTTC. Amino acids: CASNPDRSSYEQYF. The complete variable domain, with remaining parts taken from reference TRBV2 and TRBJ2-7, reads EPEVTQTPSHQVTQMGQEVILRCVPISNHLYFYWYRQILGQKVEFLVSFYNNEISEKSEIFDDQFSVERPDGSNFTLKIRSTKLEDSAMYFCASNPDRSSYEQYFGPGTRLTVT.

The chain uses TRBV5-1 and TRBJ2-3, with a possible D match to TRBD2 (7 bases). This CDR3 is 18 amino acids long. Between the trimmed V and J ends, which lost 1 base and 1 base, there was a span of 19 bases. Germline V gene lookup returns CDR1 SGHRS and CDR2 YFSETQ. In nucleotides, the CDR3 is TGCGCCAGCAGCTTGATGGTAGGGGGGGCCCGGGGCACAGATACGCAGTATTTT. It encodes CASSLMVGGARGTDTQYF.

The chain links TRBV30 to TRBJ1-5; D is undetermined. From germline, CDR1 is GTSNPN and CDR2 SVGIG (reference sequence). The V gene lost 0 bases and the J gene lost 2 bases, with 11 bases spanning the gap. The CDR3 runs to 15 residues. The CDR3 DNA follows: TGTGCCTGGAGTGTGAACAGAAGAGGCAATCAGCCCCAGCATTTT. The encoded protein is CAWSVNRRGNQPQHF.

This CDR3 reads CASRGTESQPQHF. The CDR3 DNA is TGTGCCAGCAGGGGGACAGAGAGTCAGCCCCAGCATTTT. This sequence joins TRBV12-3 or TRBV12-4 and TRBJ1-5; 7 positions match TRBD1. J gave up 6 bases and V 6 bases, and 5 bases lay outside the gene matches. The CDR3 runs 13 residues.

The chain employs TRBV20-1 and TRBJ2-5; no reliable D call. The length of the CDR3 is 13 residues. Per germline, CDR1 DFQATT and CDR2 SNEGSKA (reference sequence). Trimming took 5 bases from V and 2 from J, leaving 12 bases between them. In DNA form, the CDR3 reads TGCAGTGCTGGTGATCGGTCGCAAGAGACCCAGTACTTC. Translated, it gives CSAGDRSQETQYF.

The chain couples TRBV6-6 to TRBJ2-7; the D is unclear. Germline CDR1 MNHNY, CDR2 SVGAGI (reference sequence). This CDR3 region has 11 residues. V lost 8 bases and J 1 base, leaving 6 bases between the germline ends. The CDR3 sequence: CASGLSYEQYF. For the CDR3, the DNA is TGTGCCAGCGGGCTGTCCTACGAGCAGTACTTC.

This clone was recorded a few times. This sequence joins TRBV5-4 and TRBJ1-2; maybe TRBD1 (5 bases). Germline-derived CDR1 and CDR2 are SGHNT and YYREEE (reference sequence). This CDR3 contains 13 residues. The ends were cut back, 7 bases at V and 6 bases at J, with 16 bases in the middle. DNA for the CDR3: TGTGCCAGCGGGGCGGGGGGTAGTGATGGCTACACCTTC. It translates to CASGAGGSDGYTF.

The chain has TRBV3-1 (or the pseudogene TRBV3-2) and TRBJ2-5; TRBD2 might be the D (7 bases). CDR1 and CDR2 from the germline V gene are LGHDT and YNNKEL (reference sequence). The ends were cut back, 1 base at V and 5 bases at J, with 17 bases in the middle. The CDR3 length is 16 residues. The CDR3 here is CASSQANPGGGETQYF. CDR3 nucleotides: TGTGCCAGCAGCCAAGCTAACCCGGGGGGCGGGGAGACCCAGTACTTC.

This chain uses TRBV2 with TRBJ2-3, with 10 bases that match TRBD2. Germline V gene data show CDR1 as SNHLY and CDR2 as FYNNEI. The J segment lost 1 base and the V segment lost 1 base, leaving 8 bases of the junction unmatched. The CDR3 runs 18 residues. CDR3 sequence: CASSEGASGGWGTDTQYF. The CDR3 DNA reads TGTGCCAGCAGTGAAGGGGCTAGCGGGGGTTGGGGCACAGATACGCAGTATTTT.

The chain employs TRBV5-4 and TRBJ2-3; 10 bases are a match to TRBD2. The CDR3 contains 14 residues. CDR1 is SGHNT and CDR2 is YYREEE in the germline V gene (reference sequence). Trimming cost V 7 bases and J 7 bases; bases outside gene matches: 9. The CDR3 region is CASSFSGGSNTQYF. Here the CDR3 DNA reads TGTGCCAGCTCATTTAGCGGGGGGTCGAATACGCAGTATTTT.